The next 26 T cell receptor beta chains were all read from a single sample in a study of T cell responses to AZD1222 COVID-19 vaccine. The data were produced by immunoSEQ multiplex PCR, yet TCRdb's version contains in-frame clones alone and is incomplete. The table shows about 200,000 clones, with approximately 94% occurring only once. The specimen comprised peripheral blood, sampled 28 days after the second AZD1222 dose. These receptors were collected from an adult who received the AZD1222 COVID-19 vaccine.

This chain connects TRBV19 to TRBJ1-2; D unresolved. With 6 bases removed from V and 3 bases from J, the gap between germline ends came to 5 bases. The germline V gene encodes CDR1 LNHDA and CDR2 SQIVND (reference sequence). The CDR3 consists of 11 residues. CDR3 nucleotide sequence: TGTGCCAGTAGCCGGGACTATGGCTACACCTTC. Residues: CASSRDYGYTF. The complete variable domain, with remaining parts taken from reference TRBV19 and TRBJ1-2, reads DGGITQSPKYLFRKEGQNVTLSCEQNLNHDAMYWYRQDPGQGLRLIYYSQIVNDFQKGDIAEGYSVSREKKESFPLTVTSAQKNPTAFYLCASSRDYGYTFGSGTRLTVV.

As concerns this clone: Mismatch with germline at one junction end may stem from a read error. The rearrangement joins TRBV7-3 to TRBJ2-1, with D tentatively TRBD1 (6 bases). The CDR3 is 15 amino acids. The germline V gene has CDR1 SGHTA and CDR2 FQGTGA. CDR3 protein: CASSVTGIGSDEQFF. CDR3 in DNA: TGTGCCAGCAGCGTAACAGGGATAGGTAGCGATGAGCAGTTCTTC.

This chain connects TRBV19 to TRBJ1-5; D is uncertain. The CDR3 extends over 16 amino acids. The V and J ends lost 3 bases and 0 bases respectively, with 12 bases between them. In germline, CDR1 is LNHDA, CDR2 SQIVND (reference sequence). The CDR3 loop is CASSISPGNSNQPQHF. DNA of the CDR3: TGTGCCAGTAGTATTTCACCCGGGAATAGCAATCAGCCCCAGCATTTT.

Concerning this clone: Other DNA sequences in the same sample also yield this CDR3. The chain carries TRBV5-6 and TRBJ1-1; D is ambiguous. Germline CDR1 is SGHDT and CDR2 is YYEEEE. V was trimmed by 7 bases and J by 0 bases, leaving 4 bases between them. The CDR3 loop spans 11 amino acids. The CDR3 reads CASSLNTEAFF. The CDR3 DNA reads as TGTGCCAGCTCCTTGAACACTGAAGCTTTCTTT.

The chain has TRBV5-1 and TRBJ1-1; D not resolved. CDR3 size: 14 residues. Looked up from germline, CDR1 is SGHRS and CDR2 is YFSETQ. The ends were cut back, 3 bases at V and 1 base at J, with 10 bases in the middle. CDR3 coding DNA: TGCGCCAGCAGCTCTAAGAGAGGGAACACTGAAGCTTTCTTT. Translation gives CASSSKRGNTEAFF.

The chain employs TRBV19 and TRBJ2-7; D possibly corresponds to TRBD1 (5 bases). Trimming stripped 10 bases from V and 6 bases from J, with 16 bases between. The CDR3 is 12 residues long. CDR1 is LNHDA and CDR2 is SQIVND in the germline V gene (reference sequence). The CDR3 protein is CATEDKSPEQYF. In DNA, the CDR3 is TGTGCCACCGAGGACAAGTCGCCCGAGCAGTACTTC.

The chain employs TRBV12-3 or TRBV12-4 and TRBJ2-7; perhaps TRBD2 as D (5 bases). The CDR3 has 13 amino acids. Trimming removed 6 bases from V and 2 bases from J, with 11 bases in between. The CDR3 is CASRKAGTYEQYF. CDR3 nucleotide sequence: TGTGCCAGCAGGAAGGCGGGTACCTACGAGCAGTACTTC.

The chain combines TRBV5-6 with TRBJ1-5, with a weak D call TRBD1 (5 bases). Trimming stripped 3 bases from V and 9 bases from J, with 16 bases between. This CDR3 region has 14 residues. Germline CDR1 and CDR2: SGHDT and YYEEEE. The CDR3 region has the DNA TGTGCCAGCAGCTCCGGTTCTCGGGGGGGGCCCCAGCATTTT. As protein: CASSSGSRGGPQHF.

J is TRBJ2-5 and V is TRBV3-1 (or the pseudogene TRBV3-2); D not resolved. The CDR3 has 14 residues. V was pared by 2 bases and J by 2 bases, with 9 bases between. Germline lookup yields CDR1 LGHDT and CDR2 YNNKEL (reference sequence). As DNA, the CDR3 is TGTGCCAGCAGCCAATCAGTCTTTCAAGAGACCCAGTACTTC. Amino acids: CASSQSVFQETQYF.

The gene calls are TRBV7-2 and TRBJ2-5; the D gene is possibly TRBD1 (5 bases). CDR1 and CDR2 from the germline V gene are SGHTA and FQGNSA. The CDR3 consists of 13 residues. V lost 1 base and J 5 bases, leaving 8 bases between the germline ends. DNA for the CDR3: TGTGCCAGCAGCTTAGGCAGGGTTGAGACCCAGTACTTC. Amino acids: CASSLGRVETQYF.

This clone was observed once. CDR3 DNA sequence: TGTGCCAGCTCACCATGGAGGGAGACCACTGAAGCTTTCTTT. Residues: CASSPWRETTEAFF. The rearrangement joins TRBV18 to TRBJ1-1; D ambiguous. The CDR3 covers 14 residues. Trimming shortened V by 2 bases and J by 4 bases, and 11 bases separated the two germline ends. CDR1 is KGHSH, CDR2 LQKENI, per germline.

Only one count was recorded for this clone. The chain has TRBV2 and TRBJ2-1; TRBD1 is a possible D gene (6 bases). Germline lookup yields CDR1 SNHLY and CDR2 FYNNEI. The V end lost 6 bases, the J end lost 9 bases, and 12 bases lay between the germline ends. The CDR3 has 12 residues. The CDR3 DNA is TGTGCCAGCAGCGGAACAGGGAGTGAGCAGTTCTTC. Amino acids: CASSGTGSEQFF.

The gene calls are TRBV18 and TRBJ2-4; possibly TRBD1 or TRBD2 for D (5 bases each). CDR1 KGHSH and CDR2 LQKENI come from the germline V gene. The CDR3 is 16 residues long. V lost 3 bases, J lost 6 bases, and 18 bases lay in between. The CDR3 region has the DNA TGTGCCAGCTCACCGACTATTAGCGTTGGGGGAAACATTCAGTACTTC. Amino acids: CASSPTISVGGNIQYF.

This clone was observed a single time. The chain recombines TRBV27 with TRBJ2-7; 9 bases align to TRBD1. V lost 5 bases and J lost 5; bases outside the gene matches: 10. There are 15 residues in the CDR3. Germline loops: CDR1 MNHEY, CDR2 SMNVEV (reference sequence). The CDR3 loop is CASSPGTGYINEQYF. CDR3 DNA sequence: TGTGCCAGCAGTCCCGGGACAGGGTACATCAACGAGCAGTACTTC.

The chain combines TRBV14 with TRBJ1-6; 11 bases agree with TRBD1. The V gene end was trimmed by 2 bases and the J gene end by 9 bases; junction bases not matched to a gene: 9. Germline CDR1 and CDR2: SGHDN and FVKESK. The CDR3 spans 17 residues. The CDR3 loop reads CASSQPRGTGGISPLHF. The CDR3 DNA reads TGTGCCAGCAGCCAACCCCGCGGGACAGGGGGTATTTCACCCCTCCACTTT.

The CDR3: CASSRGTSGGSTDTQYF. CDR3 DNA sequence: TGTGCCAGCAGTCGAGGGACTAGCGGGGGAAGCACAGATACGCAGTATTTT. This chain joins TRBV7-3 and TRBJ2-3; 14 bases are a match to TRBD2. The germline V gene encodes CDR1 SGHTA and CDR2 FQGTGA. This CDR3 contains 17 residues. Losses at the gene ends were 6 bases for V and 0 bases for J; bases not matched to a gene: 5. Full variable domain (missing parts from reference TRBV7-3 and TRBJ2-3): GAGVSQTPSNKVTEKGKYVELRCDPISGHTALYWYRQSLGQGPEFLIYFQGTGAADDSGLPNDRFFAVRPEGSVSTLKIQRTERGDSAVYLCASSRGTSGGSTDTQYFGPGTRLTVL.

For the CDR3, the DNA is TGTGCCAGCAGCCAAGCCACGGGACGGCCCAACAATGAGCAGTTCTTC. Amino acid sequence: CASSQATGRPNNEQFF. This chain links TRBV7-2 with TRBJ2-1; either TRBD1 or TRBD2 may supply D (5 bases each). V was shortened by 5 bases and J by 5 bases, with 19 bases between the two germline ends. The CDR3 has 16 residues. Germline CDR1 SGHTA, CDR2 FQGNSA.

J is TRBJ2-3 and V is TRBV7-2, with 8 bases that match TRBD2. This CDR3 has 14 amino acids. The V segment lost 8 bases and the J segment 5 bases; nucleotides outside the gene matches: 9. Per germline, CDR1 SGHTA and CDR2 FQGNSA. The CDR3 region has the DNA TGTGCCAGCGGAGCTGCGGGGGGCATAGATACGCAGTATTTT. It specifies CASGAAGGIDTQYF.

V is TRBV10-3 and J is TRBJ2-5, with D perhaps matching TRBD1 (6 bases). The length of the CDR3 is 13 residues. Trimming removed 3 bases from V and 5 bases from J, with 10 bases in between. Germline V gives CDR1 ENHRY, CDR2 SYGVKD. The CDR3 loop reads CAISDRGGETQYF. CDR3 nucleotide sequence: TGTGCCATCAGTGACAGGGGCGGGGAGACCCAGTACTTC.

CDR3 in amino acids: CASSHEGGWAEAFF. In DNA form, the CDR3 reads TGTGCCAGCAGCCACGAGGGGGGTTGGGCTGAAGCTTTCTTT. The chain links TRBV4-2 to TRBJ1-1; possible D gene TRBD1, 6 bases. Trimming stripped 3 bases from V and 6 bases from J, with 14 bases between. Germline V gives CDR1 LGHNA, CDR2 YNFKEQ. The CDR3 sequence is 14 residues long.

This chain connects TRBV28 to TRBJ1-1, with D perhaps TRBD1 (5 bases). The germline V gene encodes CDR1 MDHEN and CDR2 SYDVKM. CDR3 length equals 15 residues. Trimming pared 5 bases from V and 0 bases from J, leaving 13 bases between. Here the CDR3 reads CASSGASKLNTEAFF. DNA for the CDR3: TGTGCCAGCAGTGGGGCCAGTAAGCTGAACACTGAAGCTTTCTTT.

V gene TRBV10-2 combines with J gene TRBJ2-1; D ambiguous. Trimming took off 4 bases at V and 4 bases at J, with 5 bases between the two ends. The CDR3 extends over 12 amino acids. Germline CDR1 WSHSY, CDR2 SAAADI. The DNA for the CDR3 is TGCGCCAGCAGTGGCCGATACAATGAGCAGTTCTTC. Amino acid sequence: CASSGRYNEQFF.

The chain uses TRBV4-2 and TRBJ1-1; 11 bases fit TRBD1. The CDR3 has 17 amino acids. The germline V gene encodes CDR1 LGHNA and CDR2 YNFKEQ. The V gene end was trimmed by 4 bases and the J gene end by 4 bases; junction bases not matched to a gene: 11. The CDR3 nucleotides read TGTGCCAGCAGCCGGACAGGGGGCGCGATGGTAGGCACTGAAGCTTTCTTT. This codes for CASSRTGGAMVGTEAFF.

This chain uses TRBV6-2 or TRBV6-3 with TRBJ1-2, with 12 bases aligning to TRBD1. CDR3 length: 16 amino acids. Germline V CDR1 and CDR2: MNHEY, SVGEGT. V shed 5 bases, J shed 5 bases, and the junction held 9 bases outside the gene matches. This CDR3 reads CASSSLPGQGAYGYTF. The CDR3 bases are TGTGCCAGCAGTAGCCTCCCGGGACAGGGGGCGTATGGCTACACCTTC.

CDR3 residues: CASSVADSGDTYGYTF. DNA of the CDR3: TGTGCCAGCAGCGTAGCTGACTCGGGGGATACATATGGCTACACCTTC. The V call is TRBV9, the J call TRBJ1-2; weak D call: TRBD1 (5 bases). This CDR3 has 16 residues. Germline assignment: CDR1 SGDLS and CDR2 YYNGEE. Trimming shortened V by 0 bases and J by 5 bases, and 17 bases separated the two germline ends.

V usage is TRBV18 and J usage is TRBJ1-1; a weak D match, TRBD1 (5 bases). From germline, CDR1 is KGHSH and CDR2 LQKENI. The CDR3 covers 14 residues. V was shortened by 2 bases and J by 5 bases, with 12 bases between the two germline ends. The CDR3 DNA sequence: TGTGCCAGCTCACCAGGGAGTGGGGGGACTGAAGCTTTCTTT. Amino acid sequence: CASSPGSGGTEAFF. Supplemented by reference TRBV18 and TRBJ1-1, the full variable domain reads NAGVMQNPRHLVRRRGQEARLRCSPMKGHSHVYWYRQLPEEGLKFMVYLQKENIIDESGMPKERFSAEFPKEGPSILRIQQVVRGDSAAYFCASSPGSGGTEAFFGQGTRLTVV.